This T cell receptor beta chain came from a study of CD8 T cells in Susac syndrome. The authors reverse transcribed about 0.45 to 1 ug RNA with random hexamers. With immunoSEQ multiplex PCR, TCR beta CDR3 was amplified across 54 Vbeta and 13 Jbeta. TCRdb fed the immunoSEQ multiplex PCR reads into MiXCR, producing one record per CDR3 protein. This table holds 150,000 to 180,000 distinct CDR3 sequences, over 95% found once. Germline V gene lookup returns CDR1 MGHDK and CDR2 SYGVNS. Trimming stripped 7 bases from V and 1 base from J, with 7 bases between. The CDR3 length is 12 residues. Negative isolation was used for CD8+ and CD4+ T cells, and FACS enrichment was applied to TEMRA cells.

This chain uses TRBV25-1 with TRBJ2-5; unclear D gene. This sequence was found in a human donor with multiple sclerosis. The sample taken for sequencing was CD8+ T cells from PBMCs. Written as DNA, the CDR3 is TGTGCCAGCAATAGATTCCAAGAGACCCAGTACTTC. Protein sequence: CASNRFQETQYF.